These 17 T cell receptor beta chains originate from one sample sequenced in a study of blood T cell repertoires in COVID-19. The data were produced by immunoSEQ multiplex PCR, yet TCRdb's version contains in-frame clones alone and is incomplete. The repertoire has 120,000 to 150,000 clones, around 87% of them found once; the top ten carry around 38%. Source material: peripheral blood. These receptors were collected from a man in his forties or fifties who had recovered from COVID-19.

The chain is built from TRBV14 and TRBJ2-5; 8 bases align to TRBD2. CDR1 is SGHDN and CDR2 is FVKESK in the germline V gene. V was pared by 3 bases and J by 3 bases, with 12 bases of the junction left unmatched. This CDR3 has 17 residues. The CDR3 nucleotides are TGTGCCAGCAGCCACAAAACAGCGGGGGAACTAAAAGAGACCCAGTACTTC. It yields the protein CASSHKTAGELKETQYF. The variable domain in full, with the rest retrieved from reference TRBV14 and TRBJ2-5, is EAGVTQFPSHSVIEKGQTVTLRCDPISGHDNLYWYRRVMGKEIKFLLHFVKESKQDESGMPNNRFLAERTGGTYSTLKVQPAELEDSGVYFCASSHKTAGELKETQYFGPGTRLLVL.

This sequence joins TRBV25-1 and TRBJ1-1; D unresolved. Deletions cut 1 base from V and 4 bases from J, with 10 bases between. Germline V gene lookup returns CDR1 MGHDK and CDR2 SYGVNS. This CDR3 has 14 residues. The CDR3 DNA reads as TGTGCCAGCAGTGAATGGGGAGCAGTCACTGAAGCTTTCTTT. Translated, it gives CASSEWGAVTEAFF.

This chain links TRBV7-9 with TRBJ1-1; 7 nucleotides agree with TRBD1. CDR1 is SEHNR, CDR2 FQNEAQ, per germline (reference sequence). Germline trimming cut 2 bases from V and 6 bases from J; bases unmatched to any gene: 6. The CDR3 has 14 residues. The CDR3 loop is CASSLSGTASEAFF. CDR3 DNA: TGTGCCAGCAGCTTATCCGGGACAGCCTCTGAAGCTTTCTTT. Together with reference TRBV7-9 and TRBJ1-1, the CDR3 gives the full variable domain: DTGVSQNPRHKITKRGQNVTFRCDPISEHNRLYWYRQTLGQGPEFLTYFQNEAQLEKSRLLSDRFSAERPKGSFSTLEIQRTEQGDSAMYLCASSLSGTASEAFFGQGTRLTVV.

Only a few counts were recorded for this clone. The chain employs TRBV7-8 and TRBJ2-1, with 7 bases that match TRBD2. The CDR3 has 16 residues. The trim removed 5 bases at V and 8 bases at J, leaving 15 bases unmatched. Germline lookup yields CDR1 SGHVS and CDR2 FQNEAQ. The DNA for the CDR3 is TGTGCCAGCAGCCCCCCGACTAGCAGAGGGTCGTATGAGCAGTTCTTC. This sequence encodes CASSPPTSRGSYEQFF.

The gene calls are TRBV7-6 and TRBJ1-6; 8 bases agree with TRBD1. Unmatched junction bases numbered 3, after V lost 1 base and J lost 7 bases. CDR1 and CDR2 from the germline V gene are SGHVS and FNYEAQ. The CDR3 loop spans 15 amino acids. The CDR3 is CASSLGQGANSPLHF. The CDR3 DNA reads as TGTGCCAGCAGCTTAGGGCAGGGGGCCAATTCACCCCTCCACTTT.

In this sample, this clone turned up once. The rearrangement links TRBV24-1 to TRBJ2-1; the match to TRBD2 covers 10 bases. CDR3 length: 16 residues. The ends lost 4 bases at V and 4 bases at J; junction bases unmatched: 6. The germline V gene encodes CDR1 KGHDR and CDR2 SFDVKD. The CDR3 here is CATSDPSSGGYNEQFF. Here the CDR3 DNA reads TGTGCCACCAGTGACCCCTCTAGCGGGGGATACAATGAGCAGTTCTTC.

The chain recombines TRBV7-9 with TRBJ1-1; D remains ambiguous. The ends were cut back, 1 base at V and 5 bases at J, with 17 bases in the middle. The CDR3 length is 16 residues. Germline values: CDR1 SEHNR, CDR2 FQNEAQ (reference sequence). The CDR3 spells CASSLGWERGKTEAFF. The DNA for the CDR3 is TGTGCCAGCAGCTTAGGTTGGGAGCGTGGAAAAACTGAAGCTTTCTTT. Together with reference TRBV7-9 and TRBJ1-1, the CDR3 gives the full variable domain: DTGVSQNPRHKITKRGQNVTFRCDPISEHNRLYWYRQTLGQGPEFLTYFQNEAQLEKSRLLSDRFSAERPKGSFSTLEIQRTEQGDSAMYLCASSLGWERGKTEAFFGQGTRLTVV.

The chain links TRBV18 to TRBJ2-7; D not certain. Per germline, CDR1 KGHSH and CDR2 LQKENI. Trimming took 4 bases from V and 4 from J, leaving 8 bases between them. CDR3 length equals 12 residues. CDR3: CASSHDTYEQYF. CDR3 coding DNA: TGTGCCAGCTCACACGACACATACGAGCAGTACTTC.

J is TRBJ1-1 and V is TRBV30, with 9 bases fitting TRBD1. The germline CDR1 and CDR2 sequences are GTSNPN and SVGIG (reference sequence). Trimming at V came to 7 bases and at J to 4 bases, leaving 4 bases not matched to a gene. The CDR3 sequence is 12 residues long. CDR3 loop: CASDRGFTEAFF. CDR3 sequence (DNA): TGTGCCTCCGACAGGGGGTTCACTGAAGCTTTCTTT.

This chain's CDR3 is CASSLTSGRYNEQFF. Here the CDR3 DNA reads TGTGCCAGCAGCTTAACTAGCGGAAGATACAATGAGCAGTTCTTC. The chain couples TRBV7-9 to TRBJ2-1, with 8 bases lining up with TRBD2. V dropped 2 bases and J dropped 4; count of bases not matched to a gene: 4. The CDR3 is 15 residues long. CDR1 is SEHNR and CDR2 is FQNEAQ in the germline V gene (reference sequence).

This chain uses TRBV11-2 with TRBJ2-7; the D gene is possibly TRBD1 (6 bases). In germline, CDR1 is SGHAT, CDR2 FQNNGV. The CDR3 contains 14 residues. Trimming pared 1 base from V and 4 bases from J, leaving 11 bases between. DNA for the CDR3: TGTGCCAGCAGCTTAGCAACAGGGAATTACGAGCAGTACTTC. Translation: CASSLATGNYEQYF.

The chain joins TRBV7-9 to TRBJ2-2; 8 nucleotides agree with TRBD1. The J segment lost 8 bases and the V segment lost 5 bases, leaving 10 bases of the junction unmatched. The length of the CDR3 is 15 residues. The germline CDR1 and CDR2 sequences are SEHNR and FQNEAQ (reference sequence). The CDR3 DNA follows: TGTGCCAGCAGCACCCCAGGGGGCGCGGAGGGGGAGCTGTTTTTT. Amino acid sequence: CASSTPGGAEGELFF.

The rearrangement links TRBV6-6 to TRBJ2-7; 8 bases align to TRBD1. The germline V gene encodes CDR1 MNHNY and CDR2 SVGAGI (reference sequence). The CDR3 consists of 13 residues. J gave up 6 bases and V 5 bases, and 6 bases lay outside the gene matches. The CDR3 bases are TGTGCCAGCAGTCCGGACAGGGTACGCGAGCAGTACTTC. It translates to CASSPDRVREQYF.

The CDR3: CASSFLGQGSKDTQYF. CDR3 DNA: TGTGCCAGCAGCTTTTTAGGACAGGGATCGAAAGATACGCAGTATTTT. The chain links TRBV7-6 to TRBJ2-3, with TRBD1 identical over 8 bases. This CDR3 region has 16 residues. V lost 3 bases to trimming and J lost 5 bases; unmatched junction nucleotides: 10. Germline-derived CDR1 and CDR2 are SGHVS and FNYEAQ.

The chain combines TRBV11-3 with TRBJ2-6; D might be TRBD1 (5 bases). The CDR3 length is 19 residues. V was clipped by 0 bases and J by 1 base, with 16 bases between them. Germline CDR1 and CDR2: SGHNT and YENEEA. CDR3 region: CASSLDGWGAMSGANVLTF. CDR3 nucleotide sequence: TGTGCCAGCAGCTTAGATGGCTGGGGCGCGATGTCTGGGGCCAACGTCCTGACTTTC.

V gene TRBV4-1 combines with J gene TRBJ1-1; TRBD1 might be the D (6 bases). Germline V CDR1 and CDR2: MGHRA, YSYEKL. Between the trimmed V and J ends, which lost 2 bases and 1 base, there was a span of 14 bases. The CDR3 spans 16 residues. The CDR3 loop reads CASSQTGTRENTEAFF. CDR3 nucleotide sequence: TGCGCCAGCAGCCAAACCGGGACACGCGAGAACACTGAAGCTTTCTTT.

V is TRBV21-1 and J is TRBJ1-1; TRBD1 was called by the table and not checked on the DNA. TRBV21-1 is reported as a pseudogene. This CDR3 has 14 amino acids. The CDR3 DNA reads TGTGCCAGCAGCAACTTACAGGGCCGGGGTGAAGCTTTCTTT. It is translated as CASSNLQGRGEAFF.